This T cell receptor (beta chain) was recovered during a study of shared clonotypes between healthy human individuals. Whole-study context: Researchers assigned three CD4 naive, three CD4 memory, two CD8 naive and one CD8 memory plate to each donor. Whole-study results and caveats: Generally, estimated richness proved larger in naive subsets than it did in memory subsets.

The CDR3 covers 15 residues. Germline CDR1 is MNHEY and CDR2 is SMNVEV (reference sequence). J was trimmed by 6 bases and V by 2 bases; bases with no gene match: 6. Cells designated naive CD8 were CD45RO-negative and were positively selected for CCR7, with terminally differentiated effector memory CD45RA+ cells excluded. Each donor was a Caucasian adult residing in Nashville, Tennessee. A remark on this clone: What it binds is unknown.

Per the original methods: ImmunoSEQ supplied junction-only sequences lacking quality scores, so filtering was different. Data came from immunoSEQ multiplex PCR; TCRdb stores just in-frame clones and leaves some out. D and trimming come from the DNA, and the V and J calls and clone size come from that table. This sample has some 2.1 million clones, with around 93% found just once. The chain has TRBV27 and TRBJ2-1; TRBD2 agrees at 8 bases. The sequencing input was naive CD8+ T cells from PBMCs. The TCR comes from a man between 18 and 35 years old in good health. Some clones in this sample may be carry-over from other donors' samples. The DNA of the CDR3 is TGTGCCAGCAGTTTAGGACTAGCTCCCGGCAATGAGCAGTTCTTC. As protein: CASSLGLAPGNEQFF.